This TCR beta chain appears in the sequencing data of a study of metastatic and nonmetastatic thyroid tumors. Looking at the study overall: It was across blood and tumor or nodule tissue from malignant and benign thyroid patients that repertoires were compared.

Study-level findings and limits: As reported, TCR beta diversity in blood and tumor was significantly higher in malignant thyroid tumors than in benign nodules.

Details on this clone: The antigen is not known.

In the source study's methods: A classifier for distant metastasis in papillary thyroid cancer was constructed using CDR3 differences observed across clinicopathological groups. With MiXCR, TCRdb called clones anew from the PCR reads. The V and J calls follow TCRdb's processing rather than the paper's. The sample lists thousands of clones, more than 25% occurring once. Treatment of any kind had been given to no patient before thyroid surgery. The sample consisted of adjacent normal tissue. The TCR originated in a female donor with papillary thyroid cancer or a benign thyroid nodule (not recorded which). Some clones in this sample may be carry-over from other donors' samples.

CDR3 in DNA: TGTGCCAGCAGTGATCTCTACAGGGGCGCAGGCAGAACTAATGAAAAACTGTTTTTT. Protein sequence: CASSDLYRGAGRTNEKLFF. The V call is TRBV6-4, the J call TRBJ1-4; TRBD1 matches 7 bases. V lost 3 bases to trimming and J lost 1 base; unmatched junction nucleotides: 14. CDR3 length: 19 amino acids. Germline CDR1 is MRHNA and CDR2 is SNTAGT.